The sequence of this T cell receptor (beta chain) was determined in a study of blood T cell repertoires in COVID-19 (dated by TCRdb to about 2020). In the study overall: Recovered participants in ImmuneRACE Cohort 3 were defined by two consecutive negative NP/OP PCR tests, clearance by a healthcare professional, or resolution of symptoms. The samples were drawn from two sources: the first 160 participants of the ongoing ImmuneRACE study, and fewer than 1,500 subjects contributed by 6 global collaborators. The collaborator samples originated in the United States, Italy and Spain and spanned the acute and convalescent phases of COVID-19. HLA class I and class II types, where available, came from metadata supplied by the sample provider rather than from assay-based typing. The material from the prospective study consisted of cDNA or gDNA derived from T cells, B-cell-depleted T cells, or PBMCs. The repertoires were released in a freely available public database meant as a resource for research on the immune response to SARS-CoV-2. Nearly every sample came with metadata listing a de-identified subject ID, COVID-19 status, age in years and sex. The dataset comprised deeply sampled blood TCRbeta repertoires from subjects exposed to, actively infected with, or recovered from COVID-19. Beyond this particular receptor, the publication reports: How much clinical and demographic metadata was included differed by source and by participant, and the metadata was provided uncurated.

TCRbeta CDR3 regions were amplified from genomic DNA using the immunoSEQ Assay, a bias-controlled multiplex PCR. In the paper's pipeline: Within the assay, amplification of reference gene primers was used to estimate how many nucleated cells each sample contained. To quantify the absolute abundance of each unique TCRbeta CDR3 rearrangement, sequence reads were collapsed and filtered. For each sample, productive Simpson clonality was calculated as the square root of Simpson's diversity index over productive rearrangements. TCRdb retrieved this table from immuneACCESS and kept in-frame rearrangements only. Not all clones are present; in checked studies, unresolved V genes account for under half, and no reason is known for the remainder. The V and J calls and clone size were taken over from that table, and D and trimming were inferred from the DNA. Across this sample there are 300,000 to 450,000 clones, with about 90% seen only once. Together, the top ten hold about 2.1% of the sample.

There are 13 amino acids in the CDR3, from cysteine to phenylalanine inclusive. Just the 39-base CDR3 DNA is kept, in frame starting at base 1. CDR1 and CDR2 are read off the germline V gene (reference sequence) as GTSNPN and SVGIG. V and J are truncated by 1 base and 5 bases respectively, leaving an intervening sequence of 11 bases. Regarding this clone: No antigen is known for it. No base-level quality is on record; no much larger clone is a single base apart.

Enrolling through a virtual design, the prospective study's participants ranged in age from roughly 18 to 90 years and lived across roughly 24 United States geographic areas. To assign participants to cohorts, the prospective study relied on clinical history that participants themselves reported in a screening survey and a study questionnaire. In the prospective study, whole blood, serum and a nasopharyngeal or oropharyngeal swab were collected from each participant by mobile phlebotomists. Additional blood draws and questionnaires over an approximately 2-month period could optionally be provided by prospective study participants. Prospective study blood samples were shipped either frozen or at room temperature before DNA extraction.

This receptor was obtained from a man in his forties in a cohort exposed to, infected with or recovered from COVID-19 (not recorded which). Sequenced input: PBMCs or T cells enriched from blood (not recorded which). This chain is built from TRBV30 and TRBJ1-1; a weak D assignment points to TRBD1 (5 bases agree). The nucleotide sequence reads as follows: TGTGCCTGGAGTGCCGGGGGTTGGACTGAAGCTTTCTTT. Translated, this is CAWSAGGWTEAFF.